This is a list of T cell receptor beta chains from one sample in a study of T cells in pancreatic ductal adenocarcinoma. Assay used: immunoSEQ multiplex PCR; TCRdb lists only in-frame clones, some missing. This table has over 2,500 clones, approximately 73% appearing once. The sample taken for sequencing was pancreatic tumor tissue. The receptors were gathered from a human donor with pancreatic ductal adenocarcinoma. Each CDR3 is given with its conserved first and last residue. D genes are given only for firm matches. The listing skips clone size in some rows; elsewhere it reads once, few, many or a size class.

clone_size | j_call | d_call | v_call | cdr3_aa | cdr3_nt
once | TRBJ1-3 | - | TRBV10-3 | CAISVKGTTSGNTIYF | TGTGCCATCAGTGTAAAGGGGACCACCTCTGGAAACACCATATATTTT
- | TRBJ2-5 | TRBD2 | TRBV5-5 | CASSLVLTGRARETQYF | TGTGCCAGCAGCTTGGTTTTAACCGGGAGGGCCCGGGAGACCCAGTACTTC
- | TRBJ1-2 | - | TRBV30 | CAWSRPTGYTF | TGTGCCTGGAGTCGGCCCACTGGCTACACCTTC
- | TRBJ2-3 | TRBD1 | TRBV9 | CASSVDRGPDTQYF | TGTGCCAGCAGCGTTGACAGGGGTCCAGATACGCAGTATTTT
- | TRBJ1-2 | - | TRBV4-3 | CASSHGGAGEDGYTF | TGCGCCAGCAGCCACGGGGGGGCAGGCGAGGATGGCTACACCTTC
- | TRBJ2-5 | TRBD1 | TRBV7-9 | CASSPRRTGPETQYF | TGTGCCAGCAGCCCCCGAAGGACAGGGCCAGAGACCCAGTACTTC
- | TRBJ2-1 | TRBD1 | TRBV6-5 | CASSSQRQGAGNEQFF | TGTGCCAGCAGTTCCCAACGACAGGGGGCAGGAAATGAGCAGTTCTTC
- | TRBJ2-3 | TRBD2 | TRBV6-5 | CASSYSRLAGGDTQYF | TGTGCCAGCAGTTACTCTCGTCTAGCGGGAGGGGATACGCAGTATTTT
large | TRBJ1-3 | TRBD1 | TRBV19 | CASSREGQGSFFSGNTIYF | TGTGCCAGTAGCCGAGAGGGACAGGGCTCCTTTTTCTCTGGAAACACCATATATTTT
- | TRBJ1-1 | - | TRBV6-1 | CASSSGVGKNTEAFF | TGTGCCAGCAGTTCTGGGGTTGGGAAGAACACTGAAGCTTTCTTT
- | TRBJ2-1 | - | TRBV11-3 | CASSLEGAVTQFF | TGTGCCAGCAGCTTAGAGGGGGCCGTAACTCAGTTCTTC
once | TRBJ2-1 | - | TRBV5-5 | CASSGRERSYNEQFF | TGTGCCAGCAGCGGCCGGGAGCGCTCCTACAATGAGCAGTTCTTC
- | TRBJ2-7 | TRBD1 | TRBV6-1 | CASTTGGAYEQYF | TGTGCCAGCACGACAGGGGGCGCCTACGAGCAGTACTTC
few | TRBJ2-1 | TRBD1 | TRBV7-6 | CASSFGTGYNEQFF | TGTGCCAGCAGCTTTGGGACAGGGTACAATGAGCAGTTCTTC
- | TRBJ2-7 | - | TRBV27 | CASSFGPAHYEQYF | TGTGCCAGCAGTTTCGGTCCAGCCCACTACGAGCAGTACTTC
once | TRBJ1-1 | TRBD1 | TRBV11-2 | CASSLDRGNAEAFF | TGTGCCAGCAGCTTGGACAGGGGTAACGCTGAAGCTTTCTTT
few | TRBJ2-3 | TRBD1 | TRBV19 | CASSATGNAGTDTQYF | TGTGCCAGTAGTGCGACAGGGAATGCGGGCACAGATACGCAGTATTTT
- | TRBJ2-5 | - | TRBV10-3 | CAISGSQETQYF | TGTGCCATCAGTGGCAGCCAAGAGACCCAGTACTTC
large | TRBJ1-3 | TRBD1 | TRBV7-9 | CASSWLDRVHTIYF | TGTGCCAGCAGCTGGTTGGACAGGGTACACACCATATATTTT
- | TRBJ2-3 | TRBD1 | TRBV7-9 | CASRTHRGQKDTQYF | TGTGCCAGCAGGACGCACAGGGGGCAGAAAGATACGCAGTATTTT
- | TRBJ2-7 | - | TRBV7-9 | CASSSELSSYEQYF | TGTGCCAGCAGCTCTGAGCTTAGCTCCTACGAGCAGTACTTC
- | TRBJ1-2 | - | TRBV19 | CASSYRDGYGYTF | TGTGCCAGTAGTTACAGGGACGGGTACGGCTACACCTTC
- | TRBJ2-7 | - | TRBV6-9 | CASSNTTYYEQYF | TGTGCCAGCAGCAACACGACTTACTACGAGCAGTACTTC
- | TRBJ1-2 | TRBD1 | TRBV7-9 | CASSSTGVYGYTF | TGTGCCAGCAGCTCGACAGGGGTCTATGGCTACACCTTC
few | TRBJ2-7 | - | TRBV2 | CASMTPDSNYEQYF | TGTGCCAGCATGACCCCGGACTCAAACTACGAGCAGTACTTC
- | TRBJ2-7 | TRBD1 | TRBV11-2 | CASTGTVVSYEQYF | TGTGCCAGCACCGGGACAGTCGTTTCCTACGAGCAGTACTTC
- | TRBJ1-1 | - | TRBV7-2 | CASSSGRGTEAFF | TGTGCCAGCAGCTCAGGGAGGGGAACTGAAGCTTTCTTT
- | TRBJ1-2 | - | TRBV19 | CASSISPVGYGYTF | TGTGCCAGTAGTATAAGTCCGGTGGGCTATGGCTACACCTTC
few | TRBJ2-1 | TRBD1 | TRBV11-3 | CASSLWDRVDNEQFF | TGTGCCAGCAGCTTATGGGACAGGGTGGACAATGAGCAGTTCTTC
- | TRBJ1-3 | - | TRBV11-2 | CASSRGSSGNTIYF | TGTGCCAGTTCGAGGGGATCCTCTGGAAACACCATATATTTT
- | TRBJ2-3 | TRBD2 | TRBV28 | CASRPSGGTSTDTQYF | TGTGCCAGCAGACCTAGCGGGGGGACTAGCACAGATACGCAGTATTTT
- | TRBJ1-1 | - | TRBV11-1 | CASSLGVWYTEAFF | TGTGCCAGCAGCTTAGGAGTGTGGTACACTGAAGCTTTCTTT
- | TRBJ1-2 | - | TRBV6-1 | CASSTGRSSYGYTF | TGTGCCAGCAGTACTGGACGATCGTCTTATGGCTACACCTTC
- | TRBJ1-1 | TRBD1 | TRBV5-1 | CASSLGQGAFMNTEAFF | TGCGCCAGCAGCTTGGGACAGGGGGCATTCATGAACACTGAAGCTTTCTTT
- | TRBJ2-7 | TRBD1 | TRBV10-3 | CAISESDRDYEQYF | TGTGCCATCAGTGAGTCGGACAGGGACTACGAGCAGTACTTC
- | TRBJ1-2 | TRBD1 | TRBV28 | CASSSGQNYGYTF | TGTGCCAGCAGTTCGGGACAGAACTATGGCTACACCTTC
- | TRBJ2-3 | TRBD2 | TRBV9 | CASRRSLAVTGTQYF | TGTGCCAGCAGGAGATCACTAGCGGTTACGGGTACGCAGTATTTT
- | TRBJ1-6 | - | TRBV7-2 | CASSLGAGRNSPLHF | TGTGCCAGCAGCTTAGGGGCAGGGCGTAATTCACCCCTCCACTTT
large | TRBJ2-7 | - | TRBV16 | CASSQGPQGHYEQYF | TGTGCCAGCAGCCAAGGTCCCCAGGGACACTACGAGCAGTACTTC
once | TRBJ2-3 | TRBD2 | TRBV5-4 | CASRDGGAGGNADTQYF | TGTGCCAGCCGAGACGGAGGGGCCGGGGGGAATGCAGATACGCAGTATTTT
- | TRBJ2-3 | TRBD2 | TRBV7-9 | CASSLAGGTSGRTDTQYF | TGTGCCAGCAGCTTAGCGGGGGGTACTAGCGGGAGAACAGATACGCAGTATTTT
- | TRBJ2-1 | - | TRBV7-2 | CASSDYYNEQFF | TGTGCCAGCAGCGATTACTACAATGAGCAGTTCTTC
- | TRBJ1-3 | - | TRBV9 | CASSITQGGGGNTIYF | TGTGCCAGCAGCATAACACAGGGAGGAGGTGGAAACACCATATATTTT
once | TRBJ2-4 | TRBD2 | TRBV7-2 | CASSPPMSGGAKNIQYF | TGTGCCAGCAGCCCCCCTATGAGCGGGGGAGCCAAAAACATTCAGTACTTC
- | TRBJ2-3 | - | TRBV5-4 | CASSLWGEGTDTQYF | TGTGCCAGCAGCTTGTGGGGAGAAGGCACAGATACGCAGTATTTT
- | TRBJ2-7 | TRBD2 | TRBV5-3 | CASSLGLAASYEQYF | TGTGCCAGCAGCTTGGGACTAGCGGCCTCCTACGAGCAGTACTTC
- | TRBJ2-7 | - | TRBV6-1 | CASCRGVSYEQYF | TGTGCCAGTTGCAGGGGCGTCTCCTACGAGCAGTACTTC
- | TRBJ2-7 | TRBD1 | TRBV5-1 | CASSLLGQGAGISFGQYF | TGCGCCAGCAGCTTATTAGGACAGGGGGCCGGGATTTCGTTCGGCCAGTACTTC